This entry lists 16 T cell receptor beta chains sequenced from one sample in a study of cytomegalovirus exposure and HLA in healthy donors. Both 60 Vbeta primers and 13 Jbeta primers went into the PCR. Assay used: immunoSEQ multiplex PCR; TCRdb lists only in-frame clones, some missing. The sample has 95,000 to 150,000 clones, 65% to 80% seen once; the top ten hold 30%. What was sequenced was PBMCs. The receptors were gathered from a man aged 55-75 years in good health and CMV-seropositive.

This sequence joins TRBV21-1 and TRBJ2-5; the table's D call TRBD1 went unverified against the DNA. TRBV21-1 is shown as a pseudogene. The CDR3 covers 18 residues. The CDR3, as DNA: TGTGCCAGCAGCAATATCCCCTTGTGGGAAGGGGGCCGTGAGACCCAGTACTTC. This translates into CASSNIPLWEGGRETQYF.

V usage is TRBV7-9 and J usage is TRBJ1-2, with D possibly TRBD1 on 5 matching bases. V was trimmed by 5 bases and J by 1 base, leaving 17 bases between them. The CDR3 has 16 residues. Germline V gene data show CDR1 as SEHNR and CDR2 as FQNEAQ (reference sequence). CDR3 residues: CASSLPPGWGNYGYTF. The CDR3 region has the DNA TGTGCCAGCAGCCTACCCCCAGGGTGGGGTAACTATGGCTACACCTTC. Looking up the rest from reference TRBV7-9 and TRBJ1-2 gives the full variable domain: DTGVSQNPRHKITKRGQNVTFRCDPISEHNRLYWYRQTLGQGPEFLTYFQNEAQLEKSRLLSDRFSAERPKGSFSTLEIQRTEQGDSAMYLCASSLPPGWGNYGYTFGSGTRLTVV.

This clone occurred a few times. V usage is TRBV30 and J usage is TRBJ2-3; 15 nucleotides align to TRBD2. V shed 4 bases and J 9 bases; nucleotides not matched to a gene: 8. The CDR3 extends over 15 amino acids. The germline V gene encodes CDR1 GTSNPN and CDR2 SVGIG (reference sequence). CDR3 DNA: TGTGCCTGGACAGAAGGACTAGCGGGGGGGCTAACGCAGTATTTT. Protein product: CAWTEGLAGGLTQYF.

This sequence joins TRBV4-1 and TRBJ2-7; 11 nucleotides agree with TRBD2. Germline V lookup: CDR1 MGHRA, CDR2 YSYEKL. The CDR3 consists of 19 residues. V lost 3 bases, J lost 6 bases, and 19 bases stayed unmatched. CDR3 sequence: CASSHTPRKTSGDLGEQYF. The CDR3, as DNA: TGCGCCAGCAGCCACACCCCCCGGAAGACTAGCGGGGACCTTGGCGAGCAGTACTTC.

This clone turned up a few times. The CDR3 DNA reads as TGTGCCAGCAGCTCACCGGGACTAGGGTCCTACAATGAGCAGTTCTTC. It codes for CASSSPGLGSYNEQFF. This chain connects TRBV27 to TRBJ2-1, with 8 bases identical to TRBD2. The CDR3 contains 16 residues. J was trimmed by 1 base and V by 6 bases; bases with no gene match: 8. Germline loops: CDR1 MNHEY, CDR2 SMNVEV (reference sequence).

Of note for this clone: Other DNA variants within this sample encode the same CDR3. The chain carries TRBV5-4 and TRBJ1-1; D might be TRBD1 (6 bases). The CDR3 has 17 amino acids. V lost 2 bases and J lost 2, with 19 bases in between. The V gene's germline CDR1 is SGHNT and CDR2 YYREEE (reference sequence). In DNA form, the CDR3 reads TGTGCCAGCAGCTTTTCCCACGATACAGGGATTAACACTGAAGCTTTCTTT. It encodes CASSFSHDTGINTEAFF. Using reference TRBV5-4 and TRBJ1-1 for the parts outside the CDR3, the full variable domain is ETGVTQSPTHLIKTRGQQVTLRCSSQSGHNTVSWYQQALGQGPQFIFQYYREEENGRGNFPPRFSGLQFPNYSSELNVNALELDDSALYLCASSFSHDTGINTEAFFGQGTRLTVV.

The J gene is TRBJ2-5, the V gene TRBV2; 9 positions match TRBD1. The CDR3 sequence is 13 residues long. V shed 8 bases and J 2 bases; nucleotides not matched to a gene: 3. Germline V CDR1 and CDR2: SNHLY, FYNNEI. This chain's CDR3 is CASSGTGQETQYF. In DNA form, the CDR3 reads TGTGCCAGCTCGGGGACAGGGCAAGAGACCCAGTACTTC. Filled out from reference TRBV2 and TRBJ2-5, the complete variable domain reads EPEVTQTPSHQVTQMGQEVILRCVPISNHLYFYWYRQILGQKVEFLVSFYNNEISEKSEIFDDQFSVERPDGSNFTLKIRSTKLEDSAMYFCASSGTGQETQYFGPGTRLLVL.

The genes are TRBV12-5 and TRBJ2-2; 7 bases match TRBD1. V lost 2 bases to trimming and J lost 5 bases; unmatched junction nucleotides: 11. The CDR3 consists of 17 residues. Looked up from germline, CDR1 is LGHNT and CDR2 is FRNRAP. The CDR3 nucleotides are TGTGCTAGTGGTTTGAGCCGCTCTGTCAGGGGGACCGGGGAGCTGTTTTTT. Its translation: CASGLSRSVRGTGELFF.

The chain recombines TRBV28 with TRBJ2-7; tentatively, D is TRBD2 (5 bases). The V end was cut by 6 bases, the J end by 5 bases, with 14 bases between. This CDR3 comprises 13 residues. The germline CDR1 and CDR2 sequences are MDHEN and SYDVKM. The CDR3 here is CASSRSQLDEQYF. The CDR3, as DNA: TGTGCCAGCAGCCGCTCTCAACTAGACGAGCAGTACTTC.

The V call is TRBV11-2, the J call TRBJ2-7; 16 bases agree with TRBD2. The germline CDR1 and CDR2 sequences are SGHAT and FQNNGV. The CDR3 sequence is 16 residues long. Trimming at V came to 5 bases and at J to 5 bases, leaving 6 bases not matched to a gene. CDR3 loop: CASSGGTSGRGNEQYF. The CDR3 region has the DNA TGTGCCAGCAGCGGTGGGACTAGCGGGAGGGGGAACGAGCAGTACTTC.

The sample holds one count of this clone. The chain has TRBV27 and TRBJ1-2; tentative D call: TRBD1 (5 bases). Germline CDR1 and CDR2: MNHEY and SMNVEV (reference sequence). V was pared by 4 bases and J by 7 bases, with 19 bases between. This CDR3 spans 15 amino acids. CDR3 protein: CASSSRQAGVAGYTF. In nucleotides, the CDR3 is TGTGCCAGCAGTTCCCGCCAAGCGGGGGTAGCTGGCTACACCTTC.

The chain links TRBV10-3 to TRBJ1-4; 7 bases match TRBD1. The germline CDR1 and CDR2 sequences are ENHRY and SYGVKD. CDR3 length: 15 amino acids. V was clipped by 6 bases and J by 2 bases; unmatched bases: 6. CDR3 protein: CAIRQGTGTNEKLFF. CDR3 sequence (DNA): TGTGCCATCAGACAGGGGACTGGTACTAATGAAAAACTGTTTTTT.

The chain recombines TRBV5-1 with TRBJ2-5; no definite D call. The DNA end favors TRBJ2-7, so the J call may be wrong. CDR1 is SGHRS and CDR2 is YFSETQ in the germline V gene. The CDR3 is 14 residues long. CDR3 in amino acids: CASSLVWWSYEQYF. The CDR3 nucleotides are TGCGCCAGCAGCTTGGTTTGGTGGTCCTACGAGCAGTACTTC.

This chain links TRBV27 with TRBJ1-1, with D maybe TRBD1 (5 bases). Trimming removed 4 bases at V and 7 bases at J, with 13 bases between. Germline values: CDR1 MNHEY, CDR2 SMNVEV (reference sequence). The CDR3 has 13 amino acids. The CDR3 protein is CASSSGNRGEAFF. The DNA for the CDR3 is TGTGCCAGCAGTTCTGGAAATAGGGGTGAAGCTTTCTTT.

This clone was counted only a few times. The CDR3 loop reads CAWSPTRQGSTSTNEKLFF. The DNA for the CDR3 is TGTGCCTGGAGCCCCACTAGACAGGGGAGTACCTCAACTAATGAAAAACTGTTTTTT. This chain uses TRBV30 with TRBJ1-4, with 8 positions matching TRBD1. Germline assignment: CDR1 GTSNPN and CDR2 SVGIG (reference sequence). The CDR3 has 19 residues. V gave up 3 bases and J gave up 0 bases; unmatched junction bases: 15.

This clone was recorded only once. CDR3 bases: TGTGCCAGCTCTCGAGGGACAGGGGAGCCTTCTTTCTCCTACAATGAGCAGTTCTTC. It encodes CASSRGTGEPSFSYNEQFF. The chain uses TRBV18 and TRBJ2-1, with 10 nucleotides matching TRBD1. In germline, CDR1 is KGHSH, CDR2 LQKENI. J lost 0 bases, V lost 6 bases, and 14 bases had no gene match. The CDR3 is 19 residues long. Together with reference TRBV18 and TRBJ2-1, the CDR3 gives the full variable domain: NAGVMQNPRHLVRRRGQEARLRCSPMKGHSHVYWYRQLPEEGLKFMVYLQKENIIDESGMPKERFSAEFPKEGPSILRIQQVVRGDSAAYFCASSRGTGEPSFSYNEQFFGPGTRLTVL.